This TCR beta chain was identified in a study of beta chain features in type 1 diabetes. Study-level results: In patients and controls equally, PCR might favor templates that are shorter. TCRB CDR3s were moderately but significantly shorter in Type 1 diabetes patients in all four CD4+ subsets.

The study reverse transcribed the entire isolated RNA, so it sequenced expressed TCRB transcripts. The repertoire was sequenced with immunoSEQ multiplex PCR; TCRdb's copy has only in-frame clones and lacks some. The sample includes 500,000 to 800,000 clones, 12% seen only once; the top ten take 0.09% to 0.15%. CDR1 is SGHDT and CDR2 is YYEEEE in the germline V gene. Trimming took off 4 bases at V and 0 bases at J, with 15 bases between the two ends. The CDR3 totals 16 residues. Notes on this clone: Its antigen is unidentified.

The TCR originated in a man under 40 with type 1 diabetes. Sequences were obtained from naive CD4+ T cells from blood. This chain uses TRBV5-6 with TRBJ2-3; D may be TRBD1 (6 bases). The CDR3 reads CASSVRTDPSTDTQYF. The CDR3 region has the DNA TGTGCCAGCAGCGTCAGGACAGATCCTAGCACAGATACGCAGTATTTT.